Presented here are 13 T cell receptor beta chains from one specimen sequenced in a study of blood T cell repertoires in COVID-19. Repertoires were generated with immunoSEQ multiplex PCR, while TCRdb's copy carries only in-frame clones and drops some. Of around 290,000 clones in the sample, 80% to 90% were seen once. The sequencing sample was made of peripheral blood. The receptors were sampled from a man aged 40-49 years with acute or convalescent COVID-19.

The chain carries TRBV2 and TRBJ1-4; perhaps TRBD1 as D (5 bases). Germline CDR1 reads SNHLY; CDR2 reads FYNNEI. The CDR3 runs to 14 residues. V was shortened by 7 bases and J by 0 bases, with 9 bases between the two germline ends. The DNA for the CDR3 is TGTGCCAGCATTTCAGGGCCAACTAATGAAAAACTGTTTTTT. Translation gives CASISGPTNEKLFF.

The gene calls are TRBV3-1 (or the pseudogene TRBV3-2) and TRBJ2-7, with D possibly being TRBD1 (6 bases). The V end lost 5 bases, the J end lost 2 bases, and 13 bases lay between the germline ends. CDR1 LGHDT and CDR2 YNNKEL come from the germline V gene (reference sequence). This CDR3 spans 14 amino acids. Here the CDR3 DNA reads TGTGCCAGCAGCTACCACAGGGCGCCCTACGAGCAGTACTTC. Protein: CASSYHRAPYEQYF.

The V call is TRBV4-1, the J call TRBJ1-2; tentative D call: TRBD1 (6 bases). Germline V gene lookup returns CDR1 MGHRA and CDR2 YSYEKL. Trimming stripped 1 base from V and 5 bases from J, with 17 bases between. The CDR3 has 16 residues. CDR3 DNA: TGCGCCAGCAGCCAAGTAGCTCAGGGGATTGGATATGGCTACACCTTC. Translating it yields CASSQVAQGIGYGYTF.

This rearrangement joins TRBV19 to TRBJ1-2, with a tentative D call TRBD1 (5 bases). Germline lookup yields CDR1 LNHDA and CDR2 SQIVND (reference sequence). The CDR3 totals 14 residues. Between the trimmed V and J ends, which lost 7 bases and 4 bases, there was a span of 16 bases. The CDR3 loop reads CASTIKGRGYGYTF. DNA for the CDR3: TGTGCCAGTACCATCAAGGGGCGCGGCTATGGCTACACCTTC.

V and J are TRBV7-2 and TRBJ2-3; 16 bases are a match to TRBD2. The CDR3 has 15 residues. Trimming cost V 4 bases and J 8 bases; bases outside gene matches: 3. Germline lookup yields CDR1 SGHTA and CDR2 FQGNSA. CDR3 amino acids: CASSSGTSGGVTQYF. The CDR3 nucleotides read TGTGCCAGCAGCTCGGGGACTAGCGGGGGGGTTACGCAGTATTTT.

The chain carries TRBV5-8 and TRBJ1-1; 10 nucleotides match TRBD1. Germline V gene lookup returns CDR1 SGHTS and CDR2 YDEGEE. Losses at the gene ends were 2 bases for V and 4 bases for J; bases not matched to a gene: 5. The CDR3 totals 15 residues. CDR3: CASSFRTGGTTEAFF. CDR3 sequence (DNA): TGTGCCAGCAGCTTTCGGACAGGGGGGACCACTGAAGCTTTCTTT.

The chain has TRBV6-5 and TRBJ1-5; 8 bases fit TRBD1. Unmatched junction bases numbered 3, after V lost 9 bases and J lost 5 bases. The CDR3 runs to 12 residues. Germline V gene data show CDR1 as MNHEY and CDR2 as SVGAGI. CDR3 residues: CASDRGDQPQHF. CDR3 bases: TGTGCCAGTGACAGGGGCGATCAGCCCCAGCATTTT.

The rearrangement uses TRBV5-1 and TRBJ2-1; D remains unclear. CDR1 and CDR2 from the germline V gene are SGHRS and YFSETQ. This CDR3 contains 15 residues. Trimming took 1 base from V and 0 from J, leaving 8 bases between them. For the CDR3, the DNA is TGCGCCAGCAGCTTGACAGTTAGCTCCTACAATGAGCAGTTCTTC. Its protein is CASSLTVSSYNEQFF.

The genes are TRBV29-1 and TRBJ1-1, with 7 bases lining up with TRBD1. The junction had 6 bases not matched to a gene; V was cut back by 7 bases and J by 1 base. Germline V gene lookup returns CDR1 SQVTM and CDR2 ANQGSEA. The CDR3 length is 13 residues. The CDR3, as DNA: TGCAGCGCGAGACAGGGTAAGAACACTGAAGCTTTCTTT. Its translation is CSARQGKNTEAFF. Looking up the rest from reference TRBV29-1 and TRBJ1-1 gives the full variable domain: SAVISQKPSRDICQRGTSLTIQCQVDSQVTMMFWYRQQPGQSLTLIATANQGSEATYESGFVIDKFPISRPNLTFSTLTVSNMSPEDSSIYLCSARQGKNTEAFFGQGTRLTVV.

The V gene is TRBV19, the J gene TRBJ2-1; D might be TRBD2 (7 bases). Trimming took 3 bases from V and 7 from J, leaving 16 bases between them. The V gene's germline CDR1 is LNHDA and CDR2 SQIVND (reference sequence). The CDR3 has 15 residues. In DNA form, the CDR3 reads TGTGCCAGTAGTATCGGAGGGGGGGCAAGGAATGAGCAGTTCTTC. Translation: CASSIGGGARNEQFF.

The gene calls are TRBV11-2 and TRBJ2-1, with a possible D match to TRBD1 (6 bases). The CDR3 consists of 14 residues. Trimming removed 4 bases from V and 7 bases from J, with 14 bases in between. Germline V gene sequence: CDR1 SGHAT, CDR2 FQNNGV. CDR3 protein: CASSYWGPGNEQFF. CDR3 bases: TGTGCCAGCAGCTACTGGGGGCCGGGGAATGAGCAGTTCTTC.

The chain joins TRBV5-1 to TRBJ1-2; D is ambiguous. CDR1 and CDR2 from the germline V gene are SGHRS and YFSETQ. The CDR3 covers 15 residues. V lost 1 base to trimming and J lost 5 bases, with 15 bases between them. CDR3 loop: CASSLNGREGYGYTF. In DNA form, the CDR3 reads TGCGCCAGCAGCTTGAACGGGAGGGAAGGGTATGGCTACACCTTC.

This chain connects TRBV30 to TRBJ2-2; perhaps TRBD1 as D (5 bases). The CDR3 runs 13 residues. Germline V gene lookup returns CDR1 GTSNPN and CDR2 SVGIG (reference sequence). The V end was cut by 1 base, the J end by 6 bases, with 9 bases between. The CDR3 loop is CAWSAGHPGELFF. For the CDR3, the DNA is TGTGCCTGGAGTGCCGGACACCCCGGGGAGCTGTTTTTT. The variable domain in full, completed from reference TRBV30 and TRBJ2-2, reads SQTIHQWPATLVQPVGSPLSLECTVEGTSNPNLYWYRQAAGRGLQLLFYSVGIGQISSEVPQNLSASRPQDRQFILSSKKLLLSDSGFYLCAWSAGHPGELFFGEGSRLTVL.